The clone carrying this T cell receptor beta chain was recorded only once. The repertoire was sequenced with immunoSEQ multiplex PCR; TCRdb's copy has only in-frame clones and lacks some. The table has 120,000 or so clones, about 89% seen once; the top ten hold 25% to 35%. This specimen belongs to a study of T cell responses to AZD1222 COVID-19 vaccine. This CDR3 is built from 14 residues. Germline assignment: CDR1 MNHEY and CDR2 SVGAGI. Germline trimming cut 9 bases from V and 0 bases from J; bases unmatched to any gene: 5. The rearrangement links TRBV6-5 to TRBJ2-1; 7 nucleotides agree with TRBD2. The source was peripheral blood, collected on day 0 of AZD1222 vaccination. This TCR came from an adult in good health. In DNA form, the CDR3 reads TGTGCCAGTCAGCGGGGAAACTCCTACAATGAGCAGTTCTTC. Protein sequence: CASQRGNSYNEQFF.